This T cell receptor (beta chain) came from a study of T cells expressing NK-cell markers. TCRdb re-called the 5' RACE reads and shows each CDR3 protein once, DNA omitted. The sample table includes roughly 420,000 distinct CDR3 sequences. This CDR3 has 15 residues. The germline V gene encodes CDR1 SGHRS and CDR2 YFSETQ. The chain has TRBV5-1 and TRBJ2-6; the TRBD2 assignment by TCRdb is unverifiable without DNA. The origin of this receptor is a woman aged 18-70 years in good health. The sample comprised blood T cells: a sorted CD56 or NKG2C T cell subset, CD4+ or CD8+ T cells, or bulk PBMC T cells (not recorded which). The CDR3 region is CASSQLSGGANVLTF.